Presented here are 27 T cell receptor beta chains from one specimen sequenced in a study of blood T cell repertoires in COVID-19. Method: immunoSEQ multiplex PCR; TCRdb's copy keeps in-frame clones and lacks some. The repertoire has 250,000 to 300,000 clones, roughly nine tenths of them found once; the top ten carry approximately 2%. The sample consisted of peripheral blood. The receptors shown here come from a woman in her 30s with COVID-19, enrolled during active disease.

The rearrangement uses TRBV18 and TRBJ2-7; 7 bases match TRBD1. Germline V gene data show CDR1 as KGHSH and CDR2 as LQKENI. V was pared by 6 bases and J by 7 bases, with 12 bases of the junction left unmatched. This CDR3 has 14 residues. Here the CDR3 reads CASSPLRDSREQYF. The CDR3, as DNA: TGTGCCAGCTCGCCTCTCCGGGACAGTCGAGAGCAGTACTTC. The whole variable domain, filled in from reference TRBV18 and TRBJ2-7, reads NAGVMQNPRHLVRRRGQEARLRCSPMKGHSHVYWYRQLPEEGLKFMVYLQKENIIDESGMPKERFSAEFPKEGPSILRIQQVVRGDSAAYFCASSPLRDSREQYFGPGTRLTVT.

This clone was counted once. This sequence joins TRBV5-4 and TRBJ2-2, with 7 bases identical to TRBD2. CDR3 length: 16 residues. The germline V gene encodes CDR1 SGHNT and CDR2 YYREEE (reference sequence). Unmatched junction bases numbered 12, after V lost 1 base and J lost 9 bases. In DNA form, the CDR3 reads TGTGCCAGCAGCTTGCAGCCCGGGAGGAGTGATCGGGAGCTGTTTTTT. It encodes CASSLQPGRSDRELFF.

V is TRBV6-5 and J is TRBJ2-1; 7 bases align to TRBD2. Germline values: CDR1 MNHEY, CDR2 SVGAGI. V shed 8 bases and J 8 bases; nucleotides not matched to a gene: 12. The CDR3 extends over 14 amino acids. This CDR3 reads CASGGEGGPYEQFF. DNA for the CDR3: TGTGCCAGCGGGGGTGAGGGAGGGCCGTATGAGCAGTTCTTC.

The rearrangement joins TRBV5-1 to TRBJ2-5, with 10 bases matching TRBD2. CDR3 size: 16 residues. Trimming at V came to 3 bases and at J to 4 bases, leaving 9 bases not matched to a gene. Germline V CDR1 and CDR2: SGHRS, YFSETQ. CDR3 region: CASSYSSGSGGETQYF. For the CDR3, the DNA is TGCGCCAGCAGCTATTCTAGCGGGAGTGGAGGAGAGACCCAGTACTTC.

As DNA, the CDR3 is TGTGCCAGCAGCCCGGACAGGGGAGGTGGTGAAGCTTTCTTT. Amino acid sequence: CASSPDRGGGEAFF. This chain connects TRBV5-4 to TRBJ1-1; 9 nucleotides match TRBD1. Germline V gene data show CDR1 as SGHNT and CDR2 as YYREEE (reference sequence). With 4 bases clipped from V and 7 bases from J, the junction kept 8 bases outside the gene matches. The CDR3 contains 14 residues.

The chain employs TRBV28 and TRBJ1-5; 8 nucleotides match TRBD1. Unmatched junction bases numbered 3, after V lost 1 base and J lost 7 bases. Germline V lookup: CDR1 MDHEN, CDR2 SYDVKM. CDR3 size: 14 residues. CDR3 nucleotide sequence: TGTGCCAGCAGTTTATCAGGGGGCGGGCAGCCCCAGCATTTT. Protein: CASSLSGGGQPQHF. Full variable domain (missing parts from reference TRBV28 and TRBJ1-5): DVKVTQSSRYLVKRTGEKVFLECVQDMDHENMFWYRQDPGLGLRLIYFSYDVKMKEKGDIPEGYSVSREKKERFSLILESASTNQTSMYLCASSLSGGGQPQHFGDGTRLSIL.

This chain connects TRBV10-1 to TRBJ2-3, with 10 bases fitting TRBD2. With 10 bases clipped from V and 3 bases from J, the junction kept 4 bases outside the gene matches. In germline, CDR1 is WNHNN, CDR2 SYGVQD (reference sequence). The CDR3 has 13 amino acids. This chain's CDR3 is CATATSGTDTQYF. DNA for the CDR3: TGCGCCACCGCGACTAGCGGGACAGATACGCAGTATTTT.

The V gene is TRBV9, the J gene TRBJ1-4; TRBD1 aligns across 9 bases. The V and J ends lost 4 bases and 7 bases, in that order; junction bases with no gene match: 8. In germline, CDR1 is SGDLS, CDR2 YYNGEE. The CDR3 length is 15 residues. CDR3 bases: TGTGCCAGCAGCCCAACAGGGGGCATTAGTGAAAAACTGTTTTTT. This gives the protein CASSPTGGISEKLFF.

The rearrangement links TRBV20-1 to TRBJ1-3; 7 bases fit TRBD1. Germline CDR1 DFQATT, CDR2 SNEGSKA (reference sequence). This CDR3 region has 13 residues. The ends lost 3 bases at V and 2 bases at J; junction bases unmatched: 1. The CDR3 region has the DNA TGCAGTGCTAGTCAGGGGGCTGGAAACACCATATATTTT. Amino acid sequence: CSASQGAGNTIYF.

As regards this clone: One end of the junction is discordant with germline, which a read error may explain. The chain has TRBV7-6 and TRBJ2-2, with D possibly matching TRBD2 (6 bases). Germline CDR1 is SGHVS and CDR2 is FNYEAQ. The CDR3 has 15 amino acids. The DNA of the CDR3 is TGTGCCAGCACCTTAAACACAGGAGGGACCGGGGAGCTGTTTTTT. It codes for CASTLNTGGTGELFF.

This chain connects TRBV30 to TRBJ1-1; D is unresolved. This CDR3 spans 11 amino acids. Germline V gives CDR1 GTSNPN, CDR2 SVGIG (reference sequence). Trimming took off 4 bases at V and 11 bases at J, with 14 bases between the two ends. The CDR3: CAWISGFTAFF. The CDR3 DNA reads TGTGCCTGGATTTCCGGGTTTACGGCTTTCTTT.

The J gene is TRBJ1-2, the V gene TRBV6-5; possible D gene TRBD1, 5 bases. Trimming took off 1 base at V and 9 bases at J, with 9 bases between the two ends. The CDR3 length is 12 residues. In germline, CDR1 is MNHEY, CDR2 SVGAGI. The CDR3 coding sequence is TGTGCCAGCAGTTACTGGCAGGGAAGCTACACCTTC. Amino acids: CASSYWQGSYTF.

The chain joins TRBV11-2 to TRBJ2-3; D might be TRBD2 (6 bases). Trimming left V 1 base short and J 1 base short, with 9 bases between. CDR1 is SGHAT, CDR2 FQNNGV, per germline. CDR3 length: 15 amino acids. The DNA for the CDR3 is TGTGCCAGCAGCTTAGGGGCTAGCGGCACAGATACGCAGTATTTT. It translates to CASSLGASGTDTQYF.

V gene TRBV9 combines with J gene TRBJ1-3; 7 bases are shared with TRBD1. CDR1 and CDR2 from the germline V gene are SGDLS and YYNGEE. The trim removed 0 bases at V and 4 bases at J, leaving 4 bases unmatched. CDR3 length: 15 residues. CDR3 loop: CASSVEGGDGNTIYF. In nucleotides, the CDR3 is TGTGCCAGCAGCGTAGAAGGGGGCGACGGAAACACCATATATTTT.

The chain links TRBV29-1 to TRBJ1-2; D may be TRBD1 (6 bases). The CDR3 totals 13 residues. V was trimmed by 1 base and J by 8 bases, leaving 14 bases between them. Germline V gene lookup returns CDR1 SQVTM and CDR2 ANQGSEA. CDR3: CSVEASQGIGYTF. The CDR3 region has the DNA TGCAGCGTTGAAGCCTCCCAGGGGATCGGCTACACCTTC.

The chain links TRBV18 to TRBJ1-1, with TRBD1 as a possible D gene (5 bases). Germline values: CDR1 KGHSH, CDR2 LQKENI. V lost 6 bases and J lost 0, with 17 bases in between. The CDR3 extends over 16 amino acids. CDR3 in amino acids: CASSPPGGYMNTEAFF. The DNA for the CDR3 is TGTGCCAGCTCCCCGCCCGGGGGATACATGAACACTGAAGCTTTCTTT.

This chain links TRBV27 with TRBJ1-4; the D is unclear. V lost 3 bases to trimming and J lost 0 bases, with 11 bases between them. The germline gives CDR1 MNHEY, CDR2 SMNVEV (reference sequence). This CDR3 spans 16 amino acids. CDR3 DNA sequence: TGTGCCAGCAGTTTGGGCAGAACCGCAACTAATGAAAAACTGTTTTTT. Its translation is CASSLGRTATNEKLFF.

The CDR3 DNA is TGTGCCAGCAGCGCGCCGGGACTAGCGGGAGTCAGGGAGCAGTTCTTC. Its protein product is CASSAPGLAGVREQFF. The chain couples TRBV7-9 to TRBJ2-1, with 14 bases lining up with TRBD2. Germline lookup yields CDR1 SEHNR and CDR2 FQNEAQ (reference sequence). Trimming at V came to 5 bases and at J to 10 bases, leaving 10 bases not matched to a gene. The CDR3 is 16 residues long.

The V and J genes are TRBV12-3 or TRBV12-4 and TRBJ1-1; a possible D gene is TRBD1 (5 bases). The CDR3 has 13 amino acids. The V gene lost 6 bases and the J gene lost 12 bases, with 20 bases spanning the gap. CDR3 region: CASSLTEGRRTFF. CDR3 nucleotide sequence: TGTGCCAGCAGCTTAACGGAGGGGCGGCGGACTTTCTTT.

The V and J genes are TRBV6-5 and TRBJ1-2, with 8 positions matching TRBD1. With V trimmed by 6 bases and J by 8 bases, 14 bases remained unmatched. The germline V gene encodes CDR1 MNHEY and CDR2 SVGAGI. The CDR3 has 15 residues. The DNA for the CDR3 is TGTGCCAGCAGCCTCAGACAGGGGCAAAACAAGGGCTACACCTTC. Protein sequence: CASSLRQGQNKGYTF.

A single count supports this clone. CDR3 DNA sequence: TGTGCCAGCAGCCCCGCGGACTCTGGAAACACCATATATTTT. This codes for CASSPADSGNTIYF. The chain combines TRBV4-2 with TRBJ1-3; D gene uncertain. The CDR3 totals 14 residues. CDR1 and CDR2 from the germline V gene are LGHNA and YNFKEQ. With 4 bases removed from V and 0 bases from J, the gap between germline ends came to 7 bases.

This chain links TRBV19 with TRBJ2-3; D may be TRBD2 (6 bases). This CDR3 is built from 16 residues. Trimming took 0 bases from V and 2 from J, leaving 12 bases between them. Germline CDR1 reads LNHDA; CDR2 reads SQIVND (reference sequence). The CDR3: CASSIEAGITTDTQYF. The CDR3 DNA sequence: TGTGCCAGTAGTATAGAAGCGGGTATAACCACAGATACGCAGTATTTT.

This clone was counted a single time. The chain employs TRBV5-6 and TRBJ1-2, with TRBD1 matching over 7 bases. J lost 1 base, V lost 3 bases, and 9 bases had no gene match. Per the germline V gene, CDR1 is SGHDT and CDR2 is YYEEEE. This CDR3 contains 16 residues. CDR3 region: CASSYQTGVVNYGYTF. The CDR3 DNA reads as TGTGCCAGCAGCTATCAAACAGGGGTCGTTAACTATGGCTACACCTTC.

The V gene is TRBV27, the J gene TRBJ1-2; D might be TRBD1 (5 bases). This CDR3 spans 15 amino acids. Trimming shortened V by 4 bases and J by 6 bases, and 18 bases separated the two germline ends. The germline CDR1 and CDR2 sequences are MNHEY and SMNVEV (reference sequence). CDR3 loop: CASSSSRDLWDGYTF. The DNA of the CDR3 is TGTGCCAGCAGTTCATCCAGGGACTTATGGGATGGCTACACCTTC.

The genes are TRBV30 and TRBJ2-7; D not resolved. Between the trimmed V and J ends, which lost 0 bases and 7 bases, there was a span of 10 bases. The CDR3 consists of 12 residues. Germline CDR1 GTSNPN, CDR2 SVGIG (reference sequence). In DNA form, the CDR3 reads TGTGCCTGGAGTGTACAGCAGTCGGAGCAGTACTTC. Translating gives CAWSVQQSEQYF.

This chain joins TRBV11-2 and TRBJ2-2; the D is unclear. CDR1 SGHAT and CDR2 FQNNGV come from the germline V gene. The V end was cut by 2 bases, the J end by 2 bases, with 9 bases between. This CDR3 has 15 residues. CDR3 nucleotides: TGTGCCAGCAGCTTAAAAACTCTCAACACCGGGGAGCTGTTTTTT. It specifies CASSLKTLNTGELFF. Together with reference TRBV11-2 and TRBJ2-2, the CDR3 gives the full variable domain: EAGVAQSPRYKIIEKRQSVAFWCNPISGHATLYWYQQILGQGPKLLIQFQNNGVVDDSQLPKDRFSAERLKGVDSTLKIQPAKLEDSAVYLCASSLKTLNTGELFFGEGSRLTVL.

The V and J genes are TRBV2 and TRBJ1-5; 10 nucleotides match TRBD1. The germline gives CDR1 SNHLY, CDR2 FYNNEI. The J segment lost 5 bases and the V segment lost 5 bases, leaving 3 bases of the junction unmatched. The length of the CDR3 is 14 residues. The CDR3 DNA reads as TGTGCCAGCAGTAGGGACAGGGGTCATCAGCCCCAGCATTTT. Protein: CASSRDRGHQPQHF.